This entry features one T cell receptor (beta chain) sequence. Authors' analysis steps: Amplifying reference gene primers gave estimates of nucleated cell counts. TCRdb's copy holds only in-frame clones and misses some; the assay was immunoSEQ multiplex PCR. V, J and clone size were drawn from that table, and D and trimming were deduced from the DNA. Of roughly 340,000 clones in the sample, around 87% were seen once. The sample comes from a study of blood T cell repertoires in COVID-19. The CDR3 consists of 15 residues. The V gene's germline CDR1 is SGHAT and CDR2 FQNNGV. With 0 bases removed from V and 2 bases from J, the gap between germline ends came to 10 bases.

The V gene is TRBV11-2, the J gene TRBJ1-2; a weak D match, TRBD1 (6 bases). Sequencing was carried out using PBMCs or T cells enriched from blood (not recorded which). This clonotype originated in a man in his forties in a cohort exposed to, infected with or recovered from COVID-19 (not recorded which). CDR3 bases: TGTGCCAGCAGCTTAGATATAGGACAGAACTATGGCTACACCTTC. It codes for CASSLDIGQNYGYTF. Full variable domain (missing parts from reference TRBV11-2 and TRBJ1-2): EAGVAQSPRYKIIEKRQSVAFWCNPISGHATLYWYQQILGQGPKLLIQFQNNGVVDDSQLPKDRFSAERLKGVDSTLKIQPAKLEDSAVYLCASSLDIGQNYGYTFGSGTRLTVV.